The next 20 T cell receptor beta chains were all read from a single sample in a study of T cells in Graves' hyperthyroidism and ophthalmopathy. Amplified regions were TCR beta CDR3 sequences from RNA transcripts. An initial round of RT-PCR targeting the TCR CDR3 relied on the HTBI primer set. TCRdb analysed the multiplex PCR reads with MiXCR anew, one entry per CDR3 protein. Of hundreds of thousands of distinct CDR3 sequences detected, around 15% appear once; the ten largest clones hold around 3.9%. Sequencing was done on a sample of blood. Every receptor here comes from a woman under 40 with Graves' hyperthyroidism.

V is TRBV19 and J is TRBJ1-5; no definite D call. Germline values: CDR1 LNHDA, CDR2 SQIVND (reference sequence). The CDR3 is 13 amino acids. V lost 3 bases, J lost 4 bases, and 7 bases lay in between. The CDR3: CASSIRVNQPQHF. CDR3 bases: TGTGCCAGTAGTATTCGGGTGAATCAGCCCCAGCATTTT. Filled out from reference TRBV19 and TRBJ1-5, the complete variable domain reads DGGITQSPKYLFRKEGQNVTLSCEQNLNHDAMYWYRQDPGQGLRLIYYSQIVNDFQKGDIAEGYSVSREKKESFPLTVTSAQKNPTAFYLCASSIRVNQPQHFGDGTRLSIL.

This clonotype was found many times. V usage is TRBV30 and J usage is TRBJ1-1; TRBD1 matches at 10 bases. The germline V gene has CDR1 GTSNPN and CDR2 SVGIG (reference sequence). Trimming cost V 3 bases and J 11 bases; bases outside gene matches: 3. CDR3 size: 11 residues. The CDR3 spells CAWSQTGGAFF. The CDR3 region has the DNA TGTGCCTGGAGCCAGACAGGGGGCGCTTTCTTT.

As concerns this clonotype: This may be a read error: a much more frequent sequence differs by one nucleotide. The genes are TRBV7-2 and TRBJ1-5; perhaps TRBD1 as D (6 bases). CDR1 and CDR2 from the germline V gene are SGHTA and FQGNSA. The CDR3 sequence is 16 residues long. Trimming stripped 5 bases from V and 2 bases from J, with 16 bases between. CDR3 amino acids: CASSRRAGAGNQPQHF. CDR3 sequence (DNA): TGTGCCAGCAGCAGAAGAGCAGGGGCCGGCAATCAGCCCCAGCATTTT.

This clonotype was seen at least ten times. This chain connects TRBV27 to TRBJ2-7; no clear D. This CDR3 contains 14 residues. Germline V gene data show CDR1 as MNHEY and CDR2 as SMNVEV (reference sequence). Trimming stripped 0 bases from V and 1 base from J, with 7 bases between. In DNA, the CDR3 is TGTGCCAGCAGTTTATCTCTCCTGTCCTACGAGCAGTACTTC. Translating it yields CASSLSLLSYEQYF.

This clonotype was recorded many times. The chain links TRBV28 to TRBJ1-5, with no clear D. The CDR3 is 12 residues long. In germline, CDR1 is MDHEN, CDR2 SYDVKM. V was cut by 4 bases and J by 9 bases, with 10 bases left in between. CDR3 residues: CASSSQNRPQHF. The CDR3 coding sequence is TGTGCCAGCAGTTCTCAAAACCGGCCCCAGCATTTT.

The rearrangement uses TRBV4-1 and TRBJ1-1; TRBD1 agrees at 8 bases. J was trimmed by 0 bases and V by 3 bases; bases with no gene match: 6. Germline V lookup: CDR1 MGHRA, CDR2 YSYEKL. CDR3 length: 16 amino acids. The CDR3 region is CASSQSPTGVNTEAFF. As DNA, the CDR3 is TGCGCCAGCAGCCAGAGTCCGACAGGGGTGAACACTGAAGCTTTCTTT.

This clonotype was seen at least ten times. V and J are TRBV7-3 and TRBJ2-3; perhaps TRBD1 as D (5 bases). Looked up from germline, CDR1 is SGHTA and CDR2 is FQGTGA. The CDR3 is 14 amino acids. V shed 2 bases and J shed 3 bases, with 9 bases lying between them. The CDR3 here is CASSLFAGTDTQYF. CDR3 bases: TGTGCCAGCAGCTTATTCGCAGGGACAGATACGCAGTATTTT.

This clonotype appeared many times. The V and J genes are TRBV27 and TRBJ1-1; D is undetermined. Germline CDR1 MNHEY, CDR2 SMNVEV (reference sequence). The V end lost 3 bases, the J end lost 2 bases, and 13 bases lay between the germline ends. The CDR3 covers 15 residues. The CDR3 spells CASSLVNPDNTEAFF. The CDR3 bases are TGTGCCAGCAGTTTGGTCAATCCGGACAACACTGAAGCTTTCTTT.

This clonotype was seen a handful of times. This chain uses TRBV19 with TRBJ2-1; D gene unclear. Trimming cost V 2 bases and J 5 bases, with 4 bases left between them. The germline gives CDR1 LNHDA, CDR2 SQIVND (reference sequence). The CDR3 runs to 12 residues. The CDR3 DNA sequence: TGTGCCAGTAGTATAATCGACAATGAGCAGTTCTTC. Translating gives CASSIIDNEQFF.

This clonotype was found many times. V is TRBV27 and J is TRBJ2-7; D is undetermined. V shed 6 bases and J shed 0 bases, with 12 bases lying between them. CDR3 length equals 14 residues. Germline CDR1 MNHEY, CDR2 SMNVEV (reference sequence). DNA of the CDR3: TGTGCCAGCAGGGAACACCCGAGCTCCTACGAGCAGTACTTC. Translated: CASREHPSSYEQYF.

The chain employs TRBV7-9 and TRBJ1-4; D uncertain. Trimming stripped 4 bases from V and 8 bases from J, with 5 bases between. CDR1 and CDR2 from the germline V gene are SEHNR and FQNEAQ (reference sequence). The CDR3 consists of 11 residues. CDR3 coding DNA: TGTGCCAGCAGCTCCGCGGAAAAACTGTTTTTT. Residues: CASSSAEKLFF. The entire variable domain, with the rest obtained from reference TRBV7-9 and TRBJ1-4, is as follows: DTGVSQNPRHKITKRGQNVTFRCDPISEHNRLYWYRQTLGQGPEFLTYFQNEAQLEKSRLLSDRFSAERPKGSFSTLEIQRTEQGDSAMYLCASSSAEKLFFGSGTQLSVL.

The chain carries TRBV5-1 and TRBJ2-1; 11 positions agree with TRBD2. Trimming took 4 bases from V and 3 from J; bases not matched to a gene: 6. This CDR3 comprises 16 residues. Germline assignment: CDR1 SGHRS and CDR2 YFSETQ. CDR3 residues: CASSQSSGRNYNEQFF. The CDR3 nucleotides are TGCGCCAGCAGCCAATCTAGCGGGAGGAACTACAATGAGCAGTTCTTC.

The sample holds many counts of this clonotype. The chain is built from TRBV9 and TRBJ2-3; TRBD2 is a possible D gene (5 bases). V lost 5 bases to trimming and J lost 0 bases, with 7 bases between them. CDR1 is SGDLS and CDR2 is YYNGEE in the germline V gene. The CDR3 consists of 13 residues. This CDR3 reads CASSGLSTDTQYF. CDR3 sequence (DNA): TGTGCCAGCAGTGGACTTAGCACAGATACGCAGTATTTT.

In its sample, this clonotype was seen many times. The chain links TRBV30 to TRBJ1-5, with D perhaps TRBD1 (6 bases). The CDR3 is 13 amino acids. Germline assignment: CDR1 GTSNPN and CDR2 SVGIG (reference sequence). V dropped 7 bases and J dropped 1 base, with 11 bases sitting between them. The CDR3 reads CAFNTGSNQPQHF. In nucleotides, the CDR3 is TGTGCCTTCAACACAGGGAGCAATCAGCCCCAGCATTTT.

V usage is TRBV6-2 or TRBV6-3 and J usage is TRBJ2-5; D gene uncertain. Trimming stripped 7 bases from V and 1 base from J, with 13 bases between. Germline V gene lookup returns CDR1 MNHEY and CDR2 SVGEGT. The CDR3 is 14 residues long. The CDR3 protein is CASNTRPTQETQYF. CDR3 bases: TGTGCCAGCAATACCAGACCGACCCAAGAGACCCAGTACTTC.

This clonotype appeared many times. V gene TRBV11-2 combines with J gene TRBJ1-1; a weak D match, TRBD1 (6 bases). Trimming stripped 4 bases from V and 2 bases from J, with 14 bases between. In germline, CDR1 is SGHAT, CDR2 FQNNGV. This CDR3 comprises 15 residues. In DNA, the CDR3 is TGTGCCAGCAGCTCCCGCGGGGGGCTAAACACTGAAGCTTTCTTT. Translated, it gives CASSSRGGLNTEAFF.

This clonotype appeared a few times. This chain uses TRBV19 with TRBJ2-1; 9 nucleotides align to TRBD2. CDR3 length: 14 amino acids. CDR1 LNHDA and CDR2 SQIVND come from the germline V gene (reference sequence). J gave up 7 bases and V 5 bases, and 6 bases lay outside the gene matches. This CDR3 reads CASSAGGPINEQFF. The CDR3 DNA follows: TGTGCCAGTAGTGCGGGAGGGCCGATAAATGAGCAGTTCTTC.

This clonotype was observed a few times. V is TRBV5-1 and J is TRBJ2-6; D remains ambiguous. CDR1 is SGHRS, CDR2 YFSETQ, per germline. This CDR3 has 16 residues. Trimming took 10 bases from V and 0 from J, leaving 17 bases between them. The CDR3 here is CASEAGSSSGANVLTF. The CDR3 DNA follows: TGCGCCTCCGAGGCAGGAAGTAGCTCTGGGGCCAACGTCCTGACTTTC.

This rearrangement joins TRBV18 to TRBJ2-2; the match to TRBD2 covers 14 bases. In germline, CDR1 is KGHSH, CDR2 LQKENI. The CDR3 is made up of 18 amino acids. Unmatched junction bases numbered 7, after V lost 6 bases and J lost 1 base. CDR3 bases: TGTGCCAGCTCGGCGACTAGCGGGAGGGCCAAGAACACCGGGGAGCTGTTTTTT. Translated, it gives CASSATSGRAKNTGELFF.

This clonotype was picked up many times. The chain has TRBV6-1 and TRBJ2-7; D perhaps matches TRBD1 (6 bases). CDR1 and CDR2 (germline): MNHNS, SASEGT. V lost 8 bases to trimming and J lost 4 bases, with 15 bases between them. The CDR3 consists of 13 residues. For the CDR3, the DNA is TGTGCCAGCTTCTCAGGGGAGTTTTACGAGCAGTACTTC. As protein: CASFSGEFYEQYF.